This TCR beta chain was recovered during a study of blood T cell repertoires in COVID-19. Overall study context: Whether acute or convalescent, the COVID-19 samples came from the United States, Italy and Spain. Sources were T cells, B-cell-depleted T cells, or PBMCs; the material itself was cDNA or gDNA.

Original processing methods: Estimates of nucleated cell counts were drawn from the amplification of reference gene primers. The assay was immunoSEQ multiplex PCR, and TCRdb's table has in-frame clones only and misses some. Clone size and V and J calls were adopted from that table, with D and trimming inferred from the DNA. Among roughly 260,000 clones listed, roughly 84% were seen once. Germline CDR1 reads SGHRS; CDR2 reads YFSETQ. The V and J ends lost 0 bases and 0 bases respectively, with 10 bases between them. The CDR3 loop spans 16 amino acids. The chain links TRBV5-1 to TRBJ1-3; D remains ambiguous. This receptor was identified in a middle-aged woman with active or convalescent COVID-19. The sample comprised peripheral blood. This CDR3 is CASSLGAVLSGNTIYF. The CDR3 DNA follows: TGCGCCAGCAGCTTGGGGGCCGTGCTCTCTGGAAACACCATATATTTT.